The 10 T cell receptor beta chains reported below all come from one sample, sequenced in a study of T-cell reconstitution after alpha-beta-depleted transplantation in children. As it was prepared, the TCRbeta library received unique molecular identifiers. From the PCR reads, TCRdb called clonotypes with MiXCR, one entry per CDR3 protein. The sample lists 150,000 to 250,000 distinct CDR3 sequences, about 15% seen once, with roughly 13% in the top ten. The starting material was PBMCs from the stem cell graft donor, obtained from the stem cell graft. These receptors were obtained from a human donor who donated a stem cell graft to a child with acute lymphoblastic leukemia.

The sample holds many counts of this clonotype. This chain uses TRBV3-1 with TRBJ2-1; weak D call: TRBD2 (6 bases). From germline, CDR1 is LGHDT and CDR2 YNNKEL (reference sequence). This CDR3 region has 15 residues. Trimming pared 4 bases from V and 4 bases from J, leaving 14 bases between. CDR3 DNA: TGTGCCAGCAGCCTCCCGGGACTTGGGTACAATGAGCAGTTCTTC. It codes for CASSLPGLGYNEQFF.

In this sample, this clonotype turned up a few times. The chain couples TRBV2 to TRBJ2-2, with a possible D match to TRBD1 (5 bases). V shed 6 bases and J shed 5 bases, with 13 bases lying between them. Germline CDR1 and CDR2: SNHLY and FYNNEI. The CDR3 consists of 14 residues. For the CDR3, the DNA is TGTGCCAGCAGAGTCAGGGTTGGGACCGGGGAGCTGTTTTTT. This gives the protein CASRVRVGTGELFF.

At least ten counts were recorded for this clonotype. The chain joins TRBV10-2 to TRBJ1-1; perhaps TRBD1 as D (5 bases). The CDR3 is made up of 13 amino acids. The V and J ends lost 3 bases and 7 bases respectively, with 12 bases between them. Per germline, CDR1 WSHSY and CDR2 SAAADI. DNA for the CDR3: TGCGCCAGCAGTGAAGCAGGGCAATATGAAGCTTTCTTT. Encoded protein: CASSEAGQYEAFF.

About this clonotype: One base away lies a much larger clone, so this may be a sequencing read error. V and J are TRBV5-1 and TRBJ1-2; the D gene is possibly TRBD1 (5 bases). The CDR3 consists of 17 residues. Germline CDR1 SGHRS, CDR2 YFSETQ. CDR3: CASSFRRAAASNYGDTF. DNA of the CDR3: TGCGCCAGCAGCTTTCGCAGGGCAGCGGCCTCTAACTATGGCGACACCTTC.

This clonotype was detected ten times or more. V gene TRBV29-1 combines with J gene TRBJ2-5; 8 bases fit TRBD1. V lost 6 bases, J lost 5 bases, and 8 bases stayed unmatched. Germline loops: CDR1 SQVTM, CDR2 ANQGSEA. The CDR3 contains 13 residues. CDR3 coding DNA: TGCAGCGTCCCCCGGACAGGGACGGAGACCCAGTACTTC. This encodes CSVPRTGTETQYF.

This clonotype was seen at least ten times. This chain uses TRBV5-1 with TRBJ1-5; D is unresolved. The V end was cut by 4 bases, the J end by 2 bases, with 13 bases between. The CDR3 covers 15 residues. CDR1 is SGHRS and CDR2 is YFSETQ in the germline V gene. The CDR3 DNA reads as TGCGCCAGCAGCCTCTCTGGGGTCCGCAATCAGCCCCAGCATTTT. Translating it yields CASSLSGVRNQPQHF.

This clonotype came up many times. The rearrangement links TRBV18 to TRBJ2-7, with 9 bases matching TRBD2. CDR3 length: 16 residues. The V segment lost 6 bases and the J segment 0 bases; nucleotides outside the gene matches: 9. Germline CDR1 is KGHSH and CDR2 is LQKENI. The CDR3 reads CASSDPGTSNSYEQYF. DNA of the CDR3: TGTGCCAGCTCGGACCCCGGGACTAGCAACTCCTACGAGCAGTACTTC. Combining the CDR3 with reference TRBV18 and TRBJ2-7 gives the whole variable domain NAGVMQNPRHLVRRRGQEARLRCSPMKGHSHVYWYRQLPEEGLKFMVYLQKENIIDESGMPKERFSAEFPKEGPSILRIQQVVRGDSAAYFCASSDPGTSNSYEQYFGPGTRLTVT.

This clonotype was counted many times. This chain links TRBV4-1 with TRBJ1-5, with D possibly being TRBD1 (5 bases). Per the germline V gene, CDR1 is MGHRA and CDR2 is YSYEKL. Trimming took 0 bases from V and 9 from J, leaving 15 bases between them. This CDR3 spans 15 amino acids. The CDR3 DNA reads as TGCGCCAGCAGCCAAGATTGGGGGTCGGGGAGGCCCCAGCATTTT. This encodes CASSQDWGSGRPQHF.

This clonotype was observed many times. The J gene is TRBJ1-4, the V gene TRBV20-1, with unresolved D. The CDR3 has 14 amino acids. Trimming shortened V by 3 bases and J by 6 bases, and 14 bases separated the two germline ends. CDR1 and CDR2 from the germline V gene are DFQATT and SNEGSKA (reference sequence). The CDR3 loop reads CSASDTLGDEKLFF. The CDR3, as DNA: TGCAGTGCTAGTGACACCCTCGGGGATGAAAAACTGTTTTTT.

This clonotype has a count of ten or more. This chain links TRBV5-5 with TRBJ2-2; D may be TRBD1 or TRBD2 (5 bases each). Germline V gene lookup returns CDR1 SGHKS and CDR2 YYEKEE (reference sequence). Trimming took 0 bases from V and 5 from J, leaving 17 bases between them. CDR3 length equals 17 residues. The CDR3 sequence is CASSLVPTGGGTGELFF. CDR3 bases: TGTGCCAGCAGCTTGGTGCCAACAGGAGGCGGGACCGGGGAGCTGTTTTTT.